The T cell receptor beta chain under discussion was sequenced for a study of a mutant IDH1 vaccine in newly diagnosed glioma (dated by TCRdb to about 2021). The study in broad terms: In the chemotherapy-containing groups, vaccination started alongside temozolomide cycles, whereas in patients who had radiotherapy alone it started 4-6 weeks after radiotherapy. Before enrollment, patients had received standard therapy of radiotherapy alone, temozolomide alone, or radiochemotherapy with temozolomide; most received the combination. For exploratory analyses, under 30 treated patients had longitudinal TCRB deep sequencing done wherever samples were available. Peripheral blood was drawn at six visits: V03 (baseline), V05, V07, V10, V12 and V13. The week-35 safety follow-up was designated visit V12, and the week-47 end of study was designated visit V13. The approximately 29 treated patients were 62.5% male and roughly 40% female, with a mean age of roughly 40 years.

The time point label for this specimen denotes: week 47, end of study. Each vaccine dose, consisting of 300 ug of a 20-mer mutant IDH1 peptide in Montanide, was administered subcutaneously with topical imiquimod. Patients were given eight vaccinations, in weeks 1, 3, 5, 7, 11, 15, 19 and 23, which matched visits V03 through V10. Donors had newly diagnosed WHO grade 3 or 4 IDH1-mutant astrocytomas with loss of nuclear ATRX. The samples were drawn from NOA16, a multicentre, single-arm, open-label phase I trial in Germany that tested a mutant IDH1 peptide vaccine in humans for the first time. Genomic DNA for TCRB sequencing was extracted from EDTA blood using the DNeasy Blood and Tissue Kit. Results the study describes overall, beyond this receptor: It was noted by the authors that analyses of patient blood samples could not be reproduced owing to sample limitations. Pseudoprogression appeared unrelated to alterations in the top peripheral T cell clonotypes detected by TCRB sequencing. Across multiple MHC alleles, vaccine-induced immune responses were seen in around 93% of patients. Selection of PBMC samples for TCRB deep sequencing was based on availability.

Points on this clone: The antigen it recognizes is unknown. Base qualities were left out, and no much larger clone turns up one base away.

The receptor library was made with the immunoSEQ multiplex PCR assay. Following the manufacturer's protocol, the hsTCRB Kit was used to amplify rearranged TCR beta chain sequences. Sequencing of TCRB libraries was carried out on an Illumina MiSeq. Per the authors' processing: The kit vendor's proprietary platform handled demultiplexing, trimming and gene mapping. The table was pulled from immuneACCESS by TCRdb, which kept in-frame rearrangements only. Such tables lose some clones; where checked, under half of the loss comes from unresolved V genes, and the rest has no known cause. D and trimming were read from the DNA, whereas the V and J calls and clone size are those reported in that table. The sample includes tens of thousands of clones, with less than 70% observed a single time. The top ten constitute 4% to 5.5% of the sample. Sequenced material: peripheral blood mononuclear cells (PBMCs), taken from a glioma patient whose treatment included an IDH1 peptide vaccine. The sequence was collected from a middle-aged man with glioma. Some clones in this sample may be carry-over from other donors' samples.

CDR3 loop: CAWSDPGAGNTEAFF. The nucleotides read TGTGCCTGGAGTGACCCCGGGGCAGGGAACACTGAAGCTTTCTTT. The chain was built from TRBV30 and TRBJ1-1; the D gene is perhaps TRBD1, from 5 matching bases. CDR1 and CDR2 (GTSNPN, SVGIG) derive from the germline V gene (reference sequence). V is reduced by 1 base and J by 1 base, leaving a spacing of 13 bases between them. Including the terminal cysteine and phenylalanine, the CDR3 comprises 15 residues. The DNA shown is the 45-base CDR3, in frame from base 1.